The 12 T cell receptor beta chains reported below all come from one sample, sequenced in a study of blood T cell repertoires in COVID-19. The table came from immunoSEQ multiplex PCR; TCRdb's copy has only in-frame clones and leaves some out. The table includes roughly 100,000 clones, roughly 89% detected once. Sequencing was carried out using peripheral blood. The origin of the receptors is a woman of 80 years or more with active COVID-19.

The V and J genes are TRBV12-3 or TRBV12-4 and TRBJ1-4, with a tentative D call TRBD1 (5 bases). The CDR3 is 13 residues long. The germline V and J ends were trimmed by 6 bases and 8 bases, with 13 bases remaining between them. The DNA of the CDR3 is TGTGCCAGCAGCCCCTGGGGGGGAGAAAAACTGTTTTTT. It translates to CASSPWGGEKLFF.

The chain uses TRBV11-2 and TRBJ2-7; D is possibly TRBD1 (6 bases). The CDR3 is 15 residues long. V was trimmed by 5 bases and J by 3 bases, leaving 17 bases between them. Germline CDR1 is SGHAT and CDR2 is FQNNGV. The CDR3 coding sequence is TGTGCCAGCAGCCTCCGGGACACTTTTAACTACGAGCAGTACTTC. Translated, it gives CASSLRDTFNYEQYF. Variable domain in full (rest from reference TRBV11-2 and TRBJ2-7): EAGVAQSPRYKIIEKRQSVAFWCNPISGHATLYWYQQILGQGPKLLIQFQNNGVVDDSQLPKDRFSAERLKGVDSTLKIQPAKLEDSAVYLCASSLRDTFNYEQYFGPGTRLTVT.

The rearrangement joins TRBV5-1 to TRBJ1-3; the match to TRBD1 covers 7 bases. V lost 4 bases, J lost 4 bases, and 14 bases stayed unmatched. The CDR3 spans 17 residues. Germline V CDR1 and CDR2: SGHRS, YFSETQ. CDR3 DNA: TGCGCCAGCAGCCTAAGCTACGGACAGGCTGTAGGAAACACCATATATTTT. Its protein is CASSLSYGQAVGNTIYF.

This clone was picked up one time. The CDR3 nucleotides are TGTGCCAGCAGTCTGACAGGGAGAGAGTGGGAGACCCAGTACTTC. Translation gives CASSLTGREWETQYF. V and J are TRBV5-4 and TRBJ2-5; 7 nucleotides line up with TRBD1. Germline V lookup: CDR1 SGHNT, CDR2 YYREEE (reference sequence). V dropped 5 bases and J dropped 5; count of bases not matched to a gene: 12. The CDR3 has 15 residues.

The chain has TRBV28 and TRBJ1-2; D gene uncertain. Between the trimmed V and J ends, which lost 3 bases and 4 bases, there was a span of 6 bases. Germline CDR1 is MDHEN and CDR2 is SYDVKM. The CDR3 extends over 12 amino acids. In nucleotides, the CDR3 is TGTGCCAGCAGTTTCCACACCTATGGCTACACCTTC. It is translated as CASSFHTYGYTF.

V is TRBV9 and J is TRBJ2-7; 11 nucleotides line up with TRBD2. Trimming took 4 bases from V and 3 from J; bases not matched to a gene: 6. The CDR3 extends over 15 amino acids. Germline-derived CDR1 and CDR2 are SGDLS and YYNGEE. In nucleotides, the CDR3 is TGTGCCAGCAGCCTAGGGACTAGCGGTGTCTACGAGCAGTACTTC. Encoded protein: CASSLGTSGVYEQYF.

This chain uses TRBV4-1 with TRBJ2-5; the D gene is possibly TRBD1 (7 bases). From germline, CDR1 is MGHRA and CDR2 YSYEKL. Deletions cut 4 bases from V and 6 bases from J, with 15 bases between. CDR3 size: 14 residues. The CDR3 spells CASSLNRGGKTQYF. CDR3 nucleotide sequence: TGCGCCAGCAGCCTCAACAGGGGAGGAAAGACCCAGTACTTC.

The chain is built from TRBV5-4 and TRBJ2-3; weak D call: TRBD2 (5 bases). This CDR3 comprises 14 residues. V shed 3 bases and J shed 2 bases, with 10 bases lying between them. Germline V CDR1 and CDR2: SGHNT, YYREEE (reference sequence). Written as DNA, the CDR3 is TGTGCCAGCAGCTCCCGCGGACTCACAGATACGCAGTATTTT. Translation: CASSSRGLTDTQYF.

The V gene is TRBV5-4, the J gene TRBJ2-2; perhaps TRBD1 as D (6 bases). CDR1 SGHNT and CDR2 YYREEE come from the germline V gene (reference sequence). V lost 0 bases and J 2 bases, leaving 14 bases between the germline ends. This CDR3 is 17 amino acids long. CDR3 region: CASSLAKGRGNTGELFF. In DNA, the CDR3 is TGTGCCAGCAGCTTGGCCAAGGGCAGGGGAAACACCGGGGAGCTGTTTTTT.

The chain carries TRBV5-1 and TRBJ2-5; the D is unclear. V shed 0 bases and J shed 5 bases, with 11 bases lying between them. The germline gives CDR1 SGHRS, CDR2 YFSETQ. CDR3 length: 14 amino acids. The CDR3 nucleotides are TGCGCCAGCAGCTTGGACACCCCCTGGGAGACCCAGTACTTC. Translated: CASSLDTPWETQYF. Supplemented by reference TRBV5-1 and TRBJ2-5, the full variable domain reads KAGVTQTPRYLIKTRGQQVTLSCSPISGHRSVSWYQQTPGQGLQFLFEYFSETQRNKGNFPGRFSGRQFSNSRSEMNVSTLELGDSALYLCASSLDTPWETQYFGPGTRLLVL.

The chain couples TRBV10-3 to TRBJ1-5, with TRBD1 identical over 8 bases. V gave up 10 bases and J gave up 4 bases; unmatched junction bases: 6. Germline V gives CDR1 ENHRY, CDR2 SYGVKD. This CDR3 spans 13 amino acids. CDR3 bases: TGTGCCACAGGACAGGGAGGAAATCAGCCCCAGCATTTT. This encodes CATGQGGNQPQHF.

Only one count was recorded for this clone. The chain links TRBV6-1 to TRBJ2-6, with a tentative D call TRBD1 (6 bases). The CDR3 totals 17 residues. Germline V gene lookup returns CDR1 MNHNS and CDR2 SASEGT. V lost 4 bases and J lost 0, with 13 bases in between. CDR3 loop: CASSAGTLSSGANVLTF. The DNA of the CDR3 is TGTGCCAGCAGTGCCGGGACATTGAGCTCTGGGGCCAACGTCCTGACTTTC.